This T cell receptor beta chain was retrieved from a study of blood T cell repertoires in COVID-19. Source study methods: Estimation of nucleated cell counts relied on the amplification of reference gene primers. Assay: immunoSEQ multiplex PCR; the TCRdb copy retains only in-frame clones and omits some. From that table come the V and J calls and clone size; the DNA was used to work out D and trimming. The sample shows 130,000 to 150,000 clones, 80% of them seen only once. This sequence was found in a man in his sixties or seventies who had recovered from COVID-19. The specimen sequenced was peripheral blood.

CDR3 bases: TGTGCCAGCAGCTCCACAGGGGCCGACGAAAAACTGTTTTTT. Its translation: CASSSTGADEKLFF. The chain employs TRBV9 and TRBJ1-4; 7 nucleotides line up with TRBD1. The germline CDR1 and CDR2 sequences are SGDLS and YYNGEE. The CDR3 extends over 14 amino acids. The J segment lost 8 bases and the V segment lost 4 bases, leaving 8 bases of the junction unmatched.